Shown below are 16 T cell receptor beta chains from a single sample sequenced in a study of T cells in Graves' hyperthyroidism and ophthalmopathy. RNA transcripts gave rise to amplified TCR beta CDR3 regions. HTBI primers drove first-round RT-PCR of the TCR CDR3. TCRdb itself ran the multiplex PCR reads through MiXCR, one entry per CDR3 protein. The sample lists 370,000 or so distinct CDR3 sequences; around 14% were seen once. The sample was blood. Receptor source: a woman aged 18-30 years with Graves' hyperthyroidism that later progressed to Graves' ophthalmopathy.

The chain couples TRBV6-9 to TRBJ2-7; no definite D call. CDR1 MNHGY and CDR2 SVAAGI come from the germline V gene. V shed 2 bases and J shed 1 base, with 12 bases lying between them. The CDR3 spans 15 residues. This CDR3 is CASSYRAAQSYEQYF. The CDR3 DNA follows: TGTGCCAGCAGTTATCGGGCCGCCCAATCCTACGAGCAGTACTTC.

This clonotype was observed at least ten times. The gene calls are TRBV30 and TRBJ1-1; no clear D gene. Germline loops: CDR1 GTSNPN, CDR2 SVGIG (reference sequence). The CDR3 is 12 amino acids. V lost 5 bases, J lost 6 bases, and 13 bases lay in between. CDR3 residues: CAWGFSSAEAFF. The CDR3 nucleotides are TGTGCCTGGGGGTTTAGTAGTGCTGAAGCTTTCTTT.

This clonotype was found many times. The rearrangement links TRBV6-5 to TRBJ2-7; 9 nucleotides line up with TRBD2. J gave up 2 bases and V 2 bases, and 4 bases lay outside the gene matches. CDR1 MNHEY and CDR2 SVGAGI come from the germline V gene. The CDR3 loop spans 15 amino acids. Here the CDR3 reads CASSYGREGTYEQYF. The CDR3 DNA reads as TGTGCCAGCAGTTACGGGCGGGAGGGGACCTACGAGCAGTACTTC.

This clonotype occurred many times. The rearrangement uses TRBV20-1 and TRBJ2-5, with 8 nucleotides matching TRBD2. Germline V gene data show CDR1 as DFQATT and CDR2 as SNEGSKA (reference sequence). J gave up 6 bases and V 0 bases, and 9 bases lay outside the gene matches. The CDR3 length is 15 residues. The CDR3 bases are TGCAGTGCTAGAGATGCCCGGGAGGGGAGAAAGACCCAGTACTTC. Translation gives CSARDAREGRKTQYF.

This clonotype was found a few times. The J gene is TRBJ2-4, the V gene TRBV20-1; D possibly uses TRBD1 or TRBD2 (5 bases each). CDR1 DFQATT and CDR2 SNEGSKA come from the germline V gene (reference sequence). The length of the CDR3 is 14 residues. Trimming left V 3 bases short and J 0 bases short, with 9 bases between. The CDR3 nucleotides read TGCAGTGCTAGCCCAGGGACAGCCAAAAACATTCAGTACTTC. This gives the protein CSASPGTAKNIQYF.

This clonotype occurred a few times. This may stem from a read error, because a much larger clone lies one nucleotide away. The genes are TRBV28 and TRBJ1-1; 11 nucleotides align to TRBD1. The CDR3 is 15 amino acids. The trim removed 4 bases at V and 3 bases at J, leaving 4 bases unmatched. The germline CDR1 and CDR2 sequences are MDHEN and SYDVKM. The DNA for the CDR3 is TGTGCCAGCAGTTCGCCGGGACAGGGGGACACTGAAGCTTTCTTT. This sequence encodes CASSSPGQGDTEAFF.

Concerning this clonotype itself: One junction end does not reproduce the germline sequence, and a read error may be involved. CDR3 sequence: CASSQEFGQFTGELVF. The DNA of the CDR3 is TGTGCCAGCAGCCAAGAATTTGGACAATTCACCGGGGAGCTGGTTTTT. The chain combines TRBV14 with TRBJ2-2, with D perhaps assigned TRBD1 or TRBD2 (5 bases each). Germline V gene lookup returns CDR1 SGHDN and CDR2 FVKESK. This CDR3 is built from 16 residues. Full variable domain (missing parts from reference TRBV14 and TRBJ2-2): EAGVTQFPSHSVIEKGQTVTLRCDPISGHDNLYWYRRVMGKEIKFLLHFVKESKQDESGMPNNRFLAERTGGTYSTLKVQPAELEDSGVYFCASSQEFGQFTGELVFGEGSRLTVL.

This clonotype was picked up many times. CDR3 in amino acids: CASSRRTDTEAFF. The CDR3, as DNA: TGTGCCAGCAGCCGCCGTACAGATACGGAAGCTTTCTTT. The V call is TRBV7-2, the J call TRBJ1-1; no definite D call. Trimming removed 5 bases from V and 8 bases from J, with 15 bases in between. Germline CDR1 SGHTA, CDR2 FQGNSA. CDR3 size: 13 residues.

DNA of the CDR3: TGTGCCAGCAGCTCCTCGCGCTACACTGAAGCTTTCTTT. Translating gives CASSSSRYTEAFF. The chain uses TRBV7-3 and TRBJ1-1; D is uncertain. Germline loops: CDR1 SGHTA, CDR2 FQGTGA. The CDR3 contains 13 residues. V was trimmed by 4 bases and J by 3 bases, leaving 9 bases between them.

The chain combines TRBV29-1 with TRBJ2-2, with D possibly matching TRBD2 (6 bases). This CDR3 is built from 13 residues. Germline loops: CDR1 SQVTM, CDR2 ANQGSEA. V lost 7 bases and J lost 3, with 12 bases in between. Here the CDR3 reads CSARGLYTGELFF. For the CDR3, the DNA is TGCAGCGCTAGGGGACTTTACACCGGGGAGCTGTTTTTT.

In its sample, this clonotype was seen a few times. The V gene is TRBV11-2, the J gene TRBJ1-6; maybe TRBD1 (5 bases). This CDR3 contains 15 residues. Germline V gene lookup returns CDR1 SGHAT and CDR2 FQNNGV. Trimming stripped 1 base from V and 7 bases from J, with 11 bases between. The CDR3 DNA reads TGTGCCAGCAGCTTAGGGGGGGGGGGAAATTCACCCCTCCACTTT. It codes for CASSLGGGGNSPLHF.

This clonotype was seen repeatedly, ten times or more. V usage is TRBV7-3 and J usage is TRBJ2-3; D gene ambiguous. Deletions cut 5 bases from V and 1 base from J, with 10 bases between. Looked up from germline, CDR1 is SGHTA and CDR2 is FQGTGA. The CDR3 covers 14 residues. In nucleotides, the CDR3 is TGTGCCAGCAGCCCCGGGTCTGGCACAGATACGCAGTATTTT. Its translation: CASSPGSGTDTQYF.

J is TRBJ1-6 and V is TRBV18; D is undetermined. V was pared by 0 bases and J by 6 bases, with 9 bases between. Looked up from germline, CDR1 is KGHSH and CDR2 is LQKENI. CDR3 length: 15 amino acids. This CDR3 is CASSPPGNLNSPLHF. The CDR3 region has the DNA TGTGCCAGCTCACCACCGGGGAACCTTAATTCACCCCTCCACTTT.

This clonotype was counted a few times. The chain links TRBV12-3 or TRBV12-4 to TRBJ1-6, with D perhaps matching TRBD1 (5 bases). The V end lost 3 bases, the J end lost 0 bases, and 6 bases lay between the germline ends. This CDR3 spans 15 amino acids. The CDR3 DNA sequence: TGTGCCAGCAGTTTTGGGGGCTCCTATAATTCACCCCTCCACTTT. It yields the protein CASSFGGSYNSPLHF.

At least ten counts were recorded for this clonotype. The genes are TRBV20-1 and TRBJ1-2; a possible D gene is TRBD1 (5 bases). In germline, CDR1 is DFQATT, CDR2 SNEGSKA (reference sequence). V was trimmed by 6 bases and J by 7 bases, leaving 9 bases between them. This CDR3 comprises 10 residues. In DNA form, the CDR3 reads TGCAGTGCCCCCGGGGGTGGCTACACCTTC. It specifies CSAPGGGYTF.

In its sample, this clonotype was seen a few times. This rearrangement joins TRBV5-1 to TRBJ2-5; D possibly corresponds to TRBD2 (5 bases). This CDR3 has 12 residues. Germline V CDR1 and CDR2: SGHRS, YFSETQ. Trimming removed 0 bases from V and 9 bases from J, with 9 bases in between. The CDR3 protein is CASSLAMEAQYF. The CDR3 nucleotides read TGCGCCAGCAGCTTGGCTATGGAGGCCCAGTACTTC.